Reported below is one TCR beta chain. What it recognizes is unknown. These data are taken from a study of T cell repertoires in cytomegalovirus infection. Study in general: CMV epitopes in the study were HLA-C-restricted (recently identified) and HLA-B-restricted (well studied).

Whole-study results and caveats: Ex vivo responses were dominated by HLA-C-restricted CMV-specific TCR beta clonotypes.

There are 14 residues in the CDR3. V lost 1 base and J 8 bases, leaving 14 bases between the germline ends. Germline V gene data show CDR1 as MNHEY and CDR2 as SMNVEV (reference sequence). Via MiXCR, TCRdb re-called the reads, giving one row per CDR3 protein. The sample records 100,000 to 150,000 distinct CDR3 sequences, 30% to 40% being singletons. This sample comprised CD8+ T cells from cultured PBMCs, obtained from culture after CMV antigen stimulation. The source is a human donor in good health (CMV status not recorded). Some clones in this sample may be carry-over from other donors' samples. The chain combines TRBV27 with TRBJ1-2; D remains unclear. The CDR3 loop is CASSLYYRSGGYTF. DNA for the CDR3: TGTGCCAGCAGTTTATACTATCGTTCGGGGGGCTACACCTTC.